This entry features one T cell receptor beta chain sequence. The data are from a study of blood T cell repertoires in COVID-19. Repertoires were generated with immunoSEQ multiplex PCR, while TCRdb's copy carries only in-frame clones and drops some. Seen here are 320,000 or so clones, more than 85% observed once, and the top ten hold approximately 0.93%. With V trimmed by 4 bases and J by 5 bases, 6 bases remained unmatched. Germline V lookup: CDR1 MNHEY, CDR2 SVGAGI. This CDR3 is built from 15 residues. Allocation to cohorts depended on clinical history reported by the participants. Sample: PBMCs or T cells enriched from blood (not recorded which). The origin of this receptor is a woman under 40 who had recovered from COVID-19. The chain employs TRBV6-5 and TRBJ1-5; 9 bases are a match to TRBD1. The CDR3 coding sequence is TGTGCCAGCAGTTTCAACAGGGGGCAAGATCAGCCCCAGCATTTT. This encodes CASSFNRGQDQPQHF.